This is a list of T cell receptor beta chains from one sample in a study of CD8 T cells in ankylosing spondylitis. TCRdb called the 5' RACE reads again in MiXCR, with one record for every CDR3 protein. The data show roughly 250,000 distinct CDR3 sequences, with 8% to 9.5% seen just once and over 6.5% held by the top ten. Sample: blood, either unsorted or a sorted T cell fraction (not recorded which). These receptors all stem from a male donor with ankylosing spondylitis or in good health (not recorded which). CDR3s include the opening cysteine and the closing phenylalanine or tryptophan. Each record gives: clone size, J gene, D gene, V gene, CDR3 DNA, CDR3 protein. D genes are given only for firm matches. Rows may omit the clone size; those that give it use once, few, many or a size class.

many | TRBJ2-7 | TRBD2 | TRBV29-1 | TGCAGCGTTGAGGGGCTAGCGGGAGATGACGAGCAGTACTTC | CSVEGLAGDDEQYF
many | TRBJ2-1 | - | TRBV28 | TGTGCCAGCAGTTATATTGAGCAGTTCTTC | CASSYIEQFF
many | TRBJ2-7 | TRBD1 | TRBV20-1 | TGCAGTGCTAGGGACAGGGGGAATGGGGAGCAGTACTTC | CSARDRGNGEQYF
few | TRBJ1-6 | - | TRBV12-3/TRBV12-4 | TGTGCCAGCAGTTTACGGCAGATTTCACCCCTCCACTTT | CASSLRQISPLHF
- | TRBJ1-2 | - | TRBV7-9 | TGTGCCAGCAGCCCCCGGACCGGCCCTAAAGCTAACTATGGCTACACCTTC | CASSPRTGPKANYGYTF
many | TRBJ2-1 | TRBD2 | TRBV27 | TGTGCCAGCAGACTACTAGCGGTATCCTACAATGAGCAGTTCTTC | CASRLLAVSYNEQFF
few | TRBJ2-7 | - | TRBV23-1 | TGCGCCAGCAGTCACGACTCAGGCTACGAGCAGTACTTC | CASSHDSGYEQYF
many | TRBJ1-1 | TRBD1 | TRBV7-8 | TGTGCCAGCAGCTTCAGGGGGCGTAGCACTGAAGCTTTCTTT | CASSFRGRSTEAFF
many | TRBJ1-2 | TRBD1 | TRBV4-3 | TGCGCCAGCAGCCCCGAGGCAGGGGGTAACTATGGCTACACCTTC | CASSPEAGGNYGYTF
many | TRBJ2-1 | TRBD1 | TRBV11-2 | TGTGCCAGCAGCACCTACGGGACAGGGCGAGAGAATGAGCAGTTCTTC | CASSTYGTGRENEQFF
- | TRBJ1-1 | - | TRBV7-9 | TGTGCCAGCAGCCCCGAAGCTTTCTTT | CASSPEAFF
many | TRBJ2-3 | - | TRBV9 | TGTGCCAGCAGCGGATTTAAGGCGGGTACGCAGTATTTT | CASSGFKAGTQYF
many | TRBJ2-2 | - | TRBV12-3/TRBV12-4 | TGTGCCAGCAGTTTAATAGGGGTCACCGGGGAGCTGTTTTTT | CASSLIGVTGELFF
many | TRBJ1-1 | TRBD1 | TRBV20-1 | TGCAGTGCTAGACAGGGGGGTGGTACTGAAGCTTTCTTT | CSARQGGGTEAFF
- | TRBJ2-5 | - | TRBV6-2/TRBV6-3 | TGTGCCAGCAGTTCCCTAACTAGAGCCACGGAGACCCAGTACTTC | CASSSLTRATETQYF
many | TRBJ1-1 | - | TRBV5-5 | TGTGCCAGCAGCTTTGATCCCGGCCCAGAGTTTGAAGCTTTCTTT | CASSFDPGPEFEAFF
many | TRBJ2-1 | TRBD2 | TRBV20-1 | TGCAGTGCTAGTTCCATTCACGCGGGGGGGACCTACAATGAGCAGTTCTTC | CSASSIHAGGTYNEQFF
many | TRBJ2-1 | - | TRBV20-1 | TGCAGTGCTAGGGCTAGCCCGGCCAGTTACAATGAGCAGTTCTTC | CSARASPASYNEQFF
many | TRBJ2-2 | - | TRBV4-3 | TGCGCCAGCAGCCCCATCCTCTTGAACACCGGGGAGCTGTTTTTT | CASSPILLNTGELFF
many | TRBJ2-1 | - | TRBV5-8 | TGTGCCAGCACATCGAGTGAGGTAGAGCAGTTCTTC | CASTSSEVEQFF
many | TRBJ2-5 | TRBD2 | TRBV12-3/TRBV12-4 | TGTGCCAGCAGTACTAGCGCCGGGAAAGAGACCCAGTACTTC | CASSTSAGKETQYF
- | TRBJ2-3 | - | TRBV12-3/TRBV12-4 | TGTGCCGGCAGTTTCGGCGGAAGCACAGATACGCAGTATTTT | CAGSFGGSTDTQYF
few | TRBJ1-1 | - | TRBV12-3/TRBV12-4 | TGTGCCAGCAGTTCGAAGGGCTCGATGAACACTGAAGCTTTCTTT | CASSSKGSMNTEAFF
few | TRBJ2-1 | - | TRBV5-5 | TGTGCCAGCAGCTTGGCGCTCGGGGCGGGCTACAATGAGCAGTTCTTC | CASSLALGAGYNEQFF
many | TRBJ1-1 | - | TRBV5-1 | TGCGCCAGCAGCTTGGAACAGAGGACTGAAGCTTTCTTT | CASSLEQRTEAFF
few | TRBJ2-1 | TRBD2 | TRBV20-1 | TGCAGTGCTCCGAGCGGGGGCGGCTACAATGAGCAGTTCTTC | CSAPSGGGYNEQFF
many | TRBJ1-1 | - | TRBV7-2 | TGTGCCAGCAGCTTAGGACAGGTCAGCACTGAAGCTTTCTTT | CASSLGQVSTEAFF
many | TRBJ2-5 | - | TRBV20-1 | TGCAGTGCTAGAACCCCAGGGCTAGGGGAGACCCAGTACTTC | CSARTPGLGETQYF
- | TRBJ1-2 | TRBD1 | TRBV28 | TGTGCCAGCAGTTTTGGGACAGGCCGGGCCTATGGCTACACCTTC | CASSFGTGRAYGYTF
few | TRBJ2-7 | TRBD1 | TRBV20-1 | TGCAGTGCTAGAGGAGTAGGACAGGGGTGGTACGAGCAGTACTTC | CSARGVGQGWYEQYF
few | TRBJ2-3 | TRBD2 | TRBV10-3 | TGTGCCATCAGTGATTCTGGGACTAGCGGGATGGATACGCAGTATTTT | CAISDSGTSGMDTQYF
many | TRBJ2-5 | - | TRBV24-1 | TGTGCCACCAGTGACCTACAACACGGAGCTGAGACCCAGTACTTC | CATSDLQHGAETQYF
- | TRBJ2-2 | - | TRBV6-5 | TGTGCCAGCAGTTACGAACCCCCGGACCGTCACGCGAACACCGGGGAGCTGTTTTTT | CASSYEPPDRHANTGELFF
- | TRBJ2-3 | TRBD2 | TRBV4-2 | TGTGCCAGCAGCCAAGATCGGGGGAGTAGCGGGAGGGATACGCAGTATTTT | CASSQDRGSSGRDTQYF
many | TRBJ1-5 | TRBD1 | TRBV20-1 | TGCAGTGCTAGGGACAGGGGGCTAGACAATCAGCCCCAGCATTTT | CSARDRGLDNQPQHF
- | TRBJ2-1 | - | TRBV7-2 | TGTGCCAGCAGCTCCCCCCCGAAGGGTTACAATGAGCAGTTCTTC | CASSSPPKGYNEQFF
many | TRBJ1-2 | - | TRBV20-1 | TGCAGTGCTCTCGAAGGCTATGGCTACACCTTC | CSALEGYGYTF
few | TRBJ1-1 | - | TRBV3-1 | TGTGCCAGCAGCCAAGGGGGGGGCCAAACTGAAGCTTTCTTT | CASSQGGGQTEAFF
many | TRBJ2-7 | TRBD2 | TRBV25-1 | TGTGCCAGCAGTGAAGCGGGAGGCTACGAGCAGTACTTC | CASSEAGGYEQYF
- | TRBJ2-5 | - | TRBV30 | TGTGCCTGGAGTGGGGGATTCGAGACCCAGTACTTC | CAWSGGFETQYF
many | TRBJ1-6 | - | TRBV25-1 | TGTGCCAGCAGTCGACAGCGCTATAATTCACCCCTCCACTTT | CASSRQRYNSPLHF
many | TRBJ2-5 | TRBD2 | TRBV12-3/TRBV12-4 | TGTGCCAGCAGTTATCAACTAGCGGGAGAGACCCAGTACTTC | CASSYQLAGETQYF
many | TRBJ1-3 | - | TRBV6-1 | TGTGCCAGCAGTGATATGACTTTCTCTGGAAACACCATATATTTT | CASSDMTFSGNTIYF